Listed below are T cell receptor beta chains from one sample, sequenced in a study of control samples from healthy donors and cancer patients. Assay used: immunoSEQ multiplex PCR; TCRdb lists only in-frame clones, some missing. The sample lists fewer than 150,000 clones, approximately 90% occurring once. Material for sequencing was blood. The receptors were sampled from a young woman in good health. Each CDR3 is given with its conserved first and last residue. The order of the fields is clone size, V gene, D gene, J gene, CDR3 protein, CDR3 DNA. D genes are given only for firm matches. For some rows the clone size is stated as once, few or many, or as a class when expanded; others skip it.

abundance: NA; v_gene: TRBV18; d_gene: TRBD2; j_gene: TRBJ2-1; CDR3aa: CASSPGLAGDEQFF; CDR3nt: TGTGCCAGCTCACCGGGACTAGCGGGAGACGAGCAGTTCTTC
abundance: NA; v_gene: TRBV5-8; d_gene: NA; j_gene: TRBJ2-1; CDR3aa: CASSLGPYPYNEQFF; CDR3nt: TGTGCCAGCAGCTTGGGACCCTACCCATACAATGAGCAGTTCTTC
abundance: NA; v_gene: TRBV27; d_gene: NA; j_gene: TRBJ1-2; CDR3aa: CASSFFPGPLGIRYTF; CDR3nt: TGTGCCAGCAGTTTTTTCCCGGGACCTCTGGGGATCCGCTACACCTTC
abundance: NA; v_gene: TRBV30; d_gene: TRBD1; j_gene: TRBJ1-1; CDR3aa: CAWDRGNTEAFF; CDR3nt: TGTGCCTGGGACAGGGGGAACACTGAAGCTTTCTTT
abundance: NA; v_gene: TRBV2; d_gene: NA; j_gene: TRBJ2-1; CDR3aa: CASSEEGSSYNEQFF; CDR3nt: TGTGCCAGCAGTGAAGAGGGTAGCTCCTACAATGAGCAGTTCTTC
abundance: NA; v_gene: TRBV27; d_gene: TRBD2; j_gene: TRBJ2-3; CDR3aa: CASSFWAAGGPGDTDTQYF; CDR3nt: TGTGCCAGCAGTTTCTGGGCAGCGGGGGGGCCGGGTGACACAGATACGCAGTATTTT
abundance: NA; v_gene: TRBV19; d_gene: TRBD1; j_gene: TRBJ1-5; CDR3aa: CASSEQGYQPQHF; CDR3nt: TGTGCCAGTAGTGAACAGGGGTATCAGCCCCAGCATTTT
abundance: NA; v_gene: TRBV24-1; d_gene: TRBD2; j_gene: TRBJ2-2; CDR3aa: CATTSGRGREPGELFF; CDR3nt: TGTGCCACGACTAGCGGGAGGGGGAGGGAGCCCGGGGAGCTGTTTTTT
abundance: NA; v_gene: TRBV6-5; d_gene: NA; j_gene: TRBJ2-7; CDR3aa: CASSQGPGPLEQYF; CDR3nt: TGTGCCAGCAGTCAGGGACCCGGGCCTCTCGAGCAGTACTTC
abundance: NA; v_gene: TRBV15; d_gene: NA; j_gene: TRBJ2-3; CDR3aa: CATSSQQAPHTDTQYF; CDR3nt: TGTGCCACCAGCAGTCAGCAGGCTCCGCACACAGATACGCAGTATTTT
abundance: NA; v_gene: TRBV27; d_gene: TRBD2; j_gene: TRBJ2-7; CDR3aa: CASSLEGLAAPHLEQYF; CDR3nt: TGTGCCAGCAGTTTGGAGGGACTAGCGGCACCTCATCTCGAGCAGTACTTC
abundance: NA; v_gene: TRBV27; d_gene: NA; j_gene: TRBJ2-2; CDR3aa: CASSQQGSGELFF; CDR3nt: TGTGCCAGCAGCCAACAGGGTAGCGGGGAGCTGTTTTTT
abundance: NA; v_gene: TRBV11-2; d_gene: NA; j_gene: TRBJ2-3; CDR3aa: CASSRTGKGQTSTDTQYF; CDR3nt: TGTGCCAGCAGTCGAACAGGGAAGGGTCAGACTAGCACAGATACGCAGTATTTT
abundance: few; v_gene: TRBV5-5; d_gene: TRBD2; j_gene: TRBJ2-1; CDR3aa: CASSLSSGGNNEQFF; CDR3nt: TGTGCCAGCAGCTTGAGTAGCGGGGGTAACAATGAGCAGTTCTTC
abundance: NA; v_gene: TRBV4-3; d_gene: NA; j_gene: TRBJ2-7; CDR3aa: CASSQDRGGLYEQYF; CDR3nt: TGCGCCAGCAGCCAAGACAGGGGAGGCCTCTACGAGCAGTACTTC
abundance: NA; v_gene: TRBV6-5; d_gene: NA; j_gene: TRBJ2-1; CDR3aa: CASSYFQGAVENEQFF; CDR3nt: TGTGCCAGCAGTTACTTCCAGGGAGCTGTGGAGAATGAGCAGTTCTTC
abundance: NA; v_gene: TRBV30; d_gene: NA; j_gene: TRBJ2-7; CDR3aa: CAWSVGTYEQYF; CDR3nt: TGTGCCTGGAGTGTGGGGACCTACGAGCAGTACTTC
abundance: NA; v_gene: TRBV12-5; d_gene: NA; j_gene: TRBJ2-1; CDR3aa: CASGNSGYNEQFF; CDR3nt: TGTGCTAGTGGGAACTCGGGCTACAATGAGCAGTTCTTC
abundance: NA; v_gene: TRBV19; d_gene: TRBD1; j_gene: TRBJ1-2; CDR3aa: CASRRTGPYYGYTF; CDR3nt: TGTGCCAGTCGACGGACAGGGCCCTACTATGGCTACACCTTC
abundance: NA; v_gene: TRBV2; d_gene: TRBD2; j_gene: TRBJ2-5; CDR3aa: CASRKSAGQYQETQYF; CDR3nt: TGTGCCAGCAGAAAGTCAGCGGGGCAGTACCAAGAGACCCAGTACTTC
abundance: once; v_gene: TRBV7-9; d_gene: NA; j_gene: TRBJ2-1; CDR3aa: CASSPMTLEQFF; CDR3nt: TGTGCCAGCAGCCCGATGACCCTAGAGCAGTTCTTC
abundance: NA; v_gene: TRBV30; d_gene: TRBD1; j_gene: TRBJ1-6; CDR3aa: CAIGQAAGSPLHF; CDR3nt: TGTGCCATCGGACAGGCTGCAGGTTCACCCCTCCACTTT
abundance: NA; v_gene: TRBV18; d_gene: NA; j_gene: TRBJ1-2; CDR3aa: CASSPTYGGPPYGYTF; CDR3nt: TGTGCCAGCTCTCCGACTTACGGAGGGCCCCCCTATGGCTACACCTTC
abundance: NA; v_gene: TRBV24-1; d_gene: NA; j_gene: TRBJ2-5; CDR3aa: CATSDSGTQSAETQYF; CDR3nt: TGTGCCACCAGTGATTCCGGGACCCAATCTGCGGAGACCCAGTACTTC
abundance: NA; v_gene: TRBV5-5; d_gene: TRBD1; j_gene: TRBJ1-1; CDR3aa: CASTIQGANTEAFF; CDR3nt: TGTGCCAGCACCATCCAGGGGGCGAACACTGAAGCTTTCTTT
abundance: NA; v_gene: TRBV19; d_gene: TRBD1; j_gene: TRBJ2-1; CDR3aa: CASGQGVSYNEQFF; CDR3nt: TGTGCCAGTGGACAGGGGGTATCCTACAATGAGCAGTTCTTC